Reported below is one TCR beta chain. The sample is drawn from a study of blood T cell repertoires in COVID-19. Study as a whole: Material from acute and convalescent COVID-19 was sourced from the United States, Italy and Spain.

The CDR3 spans 15 residues. V gave up 4 bases and J gave up 6 bases; unmatched junction bases: 10. Germline loops: CDR1 SGHAT, CDR2 FQNNGV. Under the authors' procedure: Nucleated cell counts were estimated from reference gene primer amplification. The protocol was immunoSEQ multiplex PCR, while the TCRdb copy is restricted to in-frame clones and leaves out a portion. V and J calls and clone size are copied from that table; D and trimming were computed from the DNA. Altogether about 140,000 clones are present, about 86% being singletons, with the ten largest covering approximately 1.4%. This TCR was recovered from a woman aged 55-70 years with acute or convalescent COVID-19. The rearrangement uses TRBV11-2 and TRBJ1-2; 8 positions agree with TRBD1. The sequenced sample was peripheral blood. This chain's CDR3 is CASSSFRGRVNGYTF. CDR3 sequence (DNA): TGTGCCAGCAGCTCGTTCAGGGGGCGCGTGAATGGCTACACCTTC.